This TCR beta chain was documented in a study of shared clonotypes between healthy human individuals. The run depth of the assay was deep. Genomic DNA from each subset was divided evenly over several immunoSEQ plates. Profiled with immunoSEQ multiplex PCR; TCRdb holds only in-frame clones, not every one. Among roughly 450,000 clones listed, about four fifths were seen once. CDR1 and CDR2 from the germline V gene are SGHRS and YFSETQ. The CDR3 spans 16 residues. Between the trimmed V and J ends, which lost 0 bases and 10 bases, there was a span of 20 bases. The sequenced sample consisted of PBMCs. The J gene is TRBJ2-1, the V gene TRBV5-1; possibly TRBD2 for D (6 bases). The receptor was derived from a woman in her thirties or forties in good health. Some clones in this sample may be carry-over from other donors' samples. The CDR3, as DNA: TGCGCCAGCAGCTTGGTATTAGCGGATCAAAGGGACGAGCAGTTCTTC. It codes for CASSLVLADQRDEQFF.